Below, 8 T cell receptor beta chains from the same sample are listed, as sequenced in a study of cytomegalovirus exposure and HLA in healthy donors. The study ran its PCR with 60 Vbeta and 13 Jbeta primers. Data came from immunoSEQ multiplex PCR; TCRdb stores just in-frame clones and leaves some out. Among 140,000 to 150,000 clones listed, roughly 85% were seen once. The sample comprised PBMCs. Receptors were obtained from a woman between 25 and 40 years old in good health and CMV-seronegative.

The chain joins TRBV12-5 to TRBJ2-7; D possibly corresponds to TRBD1 (5 bases). The V end lost 5 bases, the J end lost 4 bases, and 6 bases lay between the germline ends. There are 11 residues in the CDR3. Germline V gene sequence: CDR1 LGHNT, CDR2 FRNRAP. CDR3 sequence (DNA): TGTGCTAGTGGTAGGGGATACGAGCAGTACTTC. This gives the protein CASGRGYEQYF.

This clone has a single count. The V call is TRBV29-1, the J call TRBJ1-1; 9 bases map to TRBD1. In germline, CDR1 is SQVTM, CDR2 ANQGSEA. The CDR3 is 13 residues long. The trim removed 7 bases at V and 3 bases at J, leaving 6 bases unmatched. The CDR3 DNA sequence: TGCAGCGCGGGTGGGACAGGGCACACTGAAGCTTTCTTT. Amino acids: CSAGGTGHTEAFF.

This clone was recorded only once. V usage is TRBV30 and J usage is TRBJ1-5, with D possibly TRBD1 on 5 matching bases. With 1 base removed from V and 1 base from J, the gap between germline ends came to 5 bases. This CDR3 spans 13 amino acids. Germline CDR1 and CDR2: GTSNPN and SVGIG (reference sequence). Written as DNA, the CDR3 is TGTGCCTGGAGTGGACAGAGCAATCAGCCCCAGCATTTT. As protein: CAWSGQSNQPQHF.

This clone was seen a few times. This chain links TRBV5-4 with TRBJ2-3; 7 positions match TRBD1. Trimming cost V 2 bases and J 4 bases; bases outside gene matches: 10. This CDR3 region has 16 residues. Germline loops: CDR1 SGHNT, CDR2 YYREEE (reference sequence). CDR3 in DNA: TGTGCCAGCAGCTTAGAGACAGGGAGAAGCGCAGATACGCAGTATTTT. This gives the protein CASSLETGRSADTQYF. Using reference TRBV5-4 and TRBJ2-3 for the parts outside the CDR3, the full variable domain is ETGVTQSPTHLIKTRGQQVTLRCSSQSGHNTVSWYQQALGQGPQFIFQYYREEENGRGNFPPRFSGLQFPNYSSELNVNALELDDSALYLCASSLETGRSADTQYFGPGTRLTVL.

This clone appeared once. The V and J genes are TRBV14 and TRBJ1-5; TRBD1 aligns across 9 bases. Germline-derived CDR1 and CDR2 are SGHDN and FVKESK. The CDR3 sequence is 15 residues long. The junction had 8 bases not matched to a gene; V was cut back by 5 bases and J by 6 bases. CDR3 sequence: CASSAGTGNSQPQHF. CDR3 nucleotides: TGTGCCAGCAGCGCTGGGACAGGGAATTCTCAGCCCCAGCATTTT. Variable domain in full (rest from reference TRBV14 and TRBJ1-5): EAGVTQFPSHSVIEKGQTVTLRCDPISGHDNLYWYRRVMGKEIKFLLHFVKESKQDESGMPNNRFLAERTGGTYSTLKVQPAELEDSGVYFCASSAGTGNSQPQHFGDGTRLSIL.

In its sample, this clone was seen a few times. J is TRBJ2-7 and V is TRBV10-3; 10 nucleotides agree with TRBD1. The germline V gene has CDR1 ENHRY and CDR2 SYGVKD. V lost 7 bases, J lost 4 bases, and 1 base stayed unmatched. The CDR3 extends over 12 amino acids. For the CDR3, the DNA is TGTGCCATCACGGGACAGGGGTACGAGCAGTACTTC. Its protein is CAITGQGYEQYF.

The chain links TRBV6-6 to TRBJ1-2, with 7 bases matching TRBD1. Trimming at V came to 6 bases and at J to 4 bases, leaving 2 bases not matched to a gene. Germline V lookup: CDR1 MNHNY, CDR2 SVGAGI (reference sequence). The CDR3 totals 12 residues. In nucleotides, the CDR3 is TGTGCCAGCAGAACAGGGGCCTATGGCTACACCTTC. This encodes CASRTGAYGYTF.

The table lists this clone with a count of one. V usage is TRBV2 and J usage is TRBJ2-5; 10 nucleotides align to TRBD2. The germline gives CDR1 SNHLY, CDR2 FYNNEI. V was clipped by 7 bases and J by 3 bases; unmatched bases: 5. The CDR3 spans 14 residues. CDR3 protein: CASTPSGGKETQYF. Written as DNA, the CDR3 is TGTGCCAGCACCCCTAGCGGGGGCAAAGAGACCCAGTACTTC. The variable domain in full, with the rest retrieved from reference TRBV2 and TRBJ2-5, is EPEVTQTPSHQVTQMGQEVILRCVPISNHLYFYWYRQILGQKVEFLVSFYNNEISEKSEIFDDQFSVERPDGSNFTLKIRSTKLEDSAMYFCASTPSGGKETQYFGPGTRLLVL.